This T cell receptor (beta chain) came from a study of T cells in Graves' hyperthyroidism and ophthalmopathy. The source material, RNA transcripts, was used to amplify TCR beta CDR3 regions. First-round RT-PCR with HTBI primers amplified the TCR CDR3 region. Using its own MiXCR run on the multiplex PCR reads, TCRdb lists one record per CDR3 protein. The profile covers 700,000 or so distinct CDR3 sequences, with roughly 17% appearing a single time and around 8% taken by the ten largest. PBMCs were sourced from more than 7.5 ml fresh peripheral blood. This clonotype was observed many times. The receptor comes from a man aged 18 to 35 with Graves' hyperthyroidism. Source material: blood.

This chain's CDR3 is CSVEDALAAPDTQYF. CDR3 nucleotide sequence: TGCAGCGTTGAAGATGCCCTAGCGGCCCCGGATACGCAGTATTTT. The chain recombines TRBV29-1 with TRBJ2-3, with TRBD2 matching 7 bases. Germline values: CDR1 SQVTM, CDR2 ANQGSEA. V lost 0 bases, J lost 6 bases, and 9 bases stayed unmatched. This CDR3 has 15 residues.